This T cell receptor (beta chain) was sequenced in a study of control samples from healthy donors and cancer patients (dated by TCRdb to 2020 to 2022). The method behind the library was the immunoSEQ multiplex PCR assay. Not all clones reach the TCRdb copy of this immuneACCESS table, which keeps in-frame sequences only. Checked studies attribute under half of the gap to unresolved V genes and leave the rest unexplained. A total of approximately 89,000 clones appear in this sample, more than 75% of them only once. Around 2.1% of the sample belongs to the ten largest clones. With respect to this clone: The specificity of this receptor is unknown. There are no base qualities to consult, and no much larger clone falls within one base.

From a lookup of the germline V gene, CDR1 and CDR2 are MGHDK and SYGVNS. Counted from cysteine to phenylalanine, this CDR3 has 15 amino acids. Only CDR3 DNA is held: 45 bases, read in frame from base 1. V was cut back by 3 bases and J by 5 bases, leaving a gap of 14 bases between them. Rearrangement joined TRBV25-1 to TRBJ2-1; the best D guess is TRBD2, with 7 bases matching. This clonotype was sampled from a woman aged 40 to 49 in good health. Sequencing was carried out using blood. The CDR3 protein: CASSEGGLTNNEQFF. The nucleotides are TGTGCCAGCAGTGAGGGGGGGCTTACTAACAATGAGCAGTTCTTC.